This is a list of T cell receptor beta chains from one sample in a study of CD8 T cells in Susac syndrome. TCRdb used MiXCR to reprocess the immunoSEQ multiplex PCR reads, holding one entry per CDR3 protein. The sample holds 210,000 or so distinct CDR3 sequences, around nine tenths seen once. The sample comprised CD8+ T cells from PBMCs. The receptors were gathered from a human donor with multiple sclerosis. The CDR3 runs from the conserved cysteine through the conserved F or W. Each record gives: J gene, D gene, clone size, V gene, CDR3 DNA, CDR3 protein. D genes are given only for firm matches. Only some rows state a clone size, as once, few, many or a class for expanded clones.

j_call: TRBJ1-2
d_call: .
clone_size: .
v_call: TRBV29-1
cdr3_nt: TGCAGCGTTTCTTCTGGGTTGAATGGCTACACCTTC
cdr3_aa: CSVSSGLNGYTF

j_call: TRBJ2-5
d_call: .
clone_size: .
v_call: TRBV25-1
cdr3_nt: TGTGCCAGCGCCCTCGAAGAGACCCAGTACTTC
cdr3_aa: CASALEETQYF

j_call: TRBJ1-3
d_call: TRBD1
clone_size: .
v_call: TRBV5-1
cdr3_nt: TGCGCCAGCAGCACGGGACAGTCCGGCTCTGGAAACACCATATATTTT
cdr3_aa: CASSTGQSGSGNTIYF

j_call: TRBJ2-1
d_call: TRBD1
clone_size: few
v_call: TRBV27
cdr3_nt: TGTGCCAGCAGCCGGACAGGGGGCAATGAGCAGTTCTTC
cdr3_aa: CASSRTGGNEQFF

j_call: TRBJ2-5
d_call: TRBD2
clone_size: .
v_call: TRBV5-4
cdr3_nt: TGTGCCAGCAGCTTGATCAGCGGGGTAAAAGAGACCCAGTACTTC
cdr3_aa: CASSLISGVKETQYF

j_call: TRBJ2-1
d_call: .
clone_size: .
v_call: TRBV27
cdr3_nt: TGTGCCAGCAGTTTCGGACACCCGAGCTCCTACAATGAGCAGTTCTTC
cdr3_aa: CASSFGHPSSYNEQFF

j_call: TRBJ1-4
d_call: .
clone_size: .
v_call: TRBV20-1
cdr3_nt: TGCAGTGCTAGGGGGGAGAAACTGTTTTTT
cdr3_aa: CSARGEKLFF

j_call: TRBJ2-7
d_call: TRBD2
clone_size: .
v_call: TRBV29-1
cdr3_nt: TGCAGCGCTTTAGGACTAGCAGTACAAGGCTCCTACGAGCAGTACTTC
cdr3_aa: CSALGLAVQGSYEQYF

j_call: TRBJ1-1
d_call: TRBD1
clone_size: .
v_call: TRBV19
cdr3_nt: TGTGCCAGTATGGACAGGGGCACTGAAGCTTTCTTT
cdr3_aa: CASMDRGTEAFF

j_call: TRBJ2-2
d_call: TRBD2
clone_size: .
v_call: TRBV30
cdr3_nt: TGTGCCCTCAGCGGGAGCCTCCCCGGGGAGCTGTTTTTT
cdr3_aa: CALSGSLPGELFF

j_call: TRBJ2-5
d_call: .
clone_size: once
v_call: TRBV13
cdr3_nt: TGTGCCAGCAGCTCCCGAGAGGGTCAAGAGACCCAGTACTTC
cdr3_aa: CASSSREGQETQYF

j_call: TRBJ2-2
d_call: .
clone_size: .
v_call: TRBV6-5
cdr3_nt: TGTGCCAGCAGTTACTACTTGGGCCCCGCTACCGGGGAGCTGTTTTTT
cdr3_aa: CASSYYLGPATGELFF

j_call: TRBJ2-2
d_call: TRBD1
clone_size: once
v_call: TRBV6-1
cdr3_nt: TGTGCCAGCCTGGACAGGCCAACCGGGGAGCTGTTTTTT
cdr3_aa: CASLDRPTGELFF

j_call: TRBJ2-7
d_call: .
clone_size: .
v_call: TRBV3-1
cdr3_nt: TGTGCCAGCAGCCAATTCCGGGACTGGAGCTACGAGCAGTACTTC
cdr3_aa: CASSQFRDWSYEQYF

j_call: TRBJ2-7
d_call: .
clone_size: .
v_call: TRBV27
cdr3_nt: TGTGCCAGCAGTCCACATACGGGGGCCTACGAGCAGTACTTC
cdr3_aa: CASSPHTGAYEQYF

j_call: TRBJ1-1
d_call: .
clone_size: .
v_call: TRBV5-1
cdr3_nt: TGCGCCAGCAGCCCGGACGGGGGGAACACTGAAGCTTTCTTT
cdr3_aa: CASSPDGGNTEAFF

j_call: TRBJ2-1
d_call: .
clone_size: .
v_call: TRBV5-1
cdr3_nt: TGCGCCAGCAGCTTGGCGGGGGTCCGGGAGCAGTTCTTC
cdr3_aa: CASSLAGVREQFF

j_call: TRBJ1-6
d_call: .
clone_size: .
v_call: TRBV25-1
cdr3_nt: TGTGCCAGCAGTGAATCTGGGGACTGGACCCCCCTCCACTTT
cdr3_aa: CASSESGDWTPLHF

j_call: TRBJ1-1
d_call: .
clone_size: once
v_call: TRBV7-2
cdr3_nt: TGTGCCAGCAGCTTAAGGGGGGCGTCGGCCACTGAAGCTTTCTTT
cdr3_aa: CASSLRGASATEAFF

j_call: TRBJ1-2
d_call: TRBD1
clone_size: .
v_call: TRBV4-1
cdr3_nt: TGCGCCAGCAGCCAAGCCGGGACAGGGAGAGATGGCTACACCTTC
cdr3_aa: CASSQAGTGRDGYTF

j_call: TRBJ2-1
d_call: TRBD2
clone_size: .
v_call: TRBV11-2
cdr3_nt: TGTGCCAGCAGCTTAGCGGGAGGGCCTGGGAATGAGCAGTTCTTC
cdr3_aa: CASSLAGGPGNEQFF

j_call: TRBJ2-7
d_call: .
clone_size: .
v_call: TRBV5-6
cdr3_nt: TGTGCCAGCAGCTCCGGGGGGACAGGCCGCTACGAGCAGTACTTC
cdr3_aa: CASSSGGTGRYEQYF

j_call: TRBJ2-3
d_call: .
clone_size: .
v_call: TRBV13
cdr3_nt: TGTGCCAGCAGCGGGCGTCAGGTGGGCACAGATACGCAGTATTTT
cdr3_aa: CASSGRQVGTDTQYF